This T cell receptor (beta chain) appears in the sequencing data of a study of blood T cell repertoires in COVID-19. Study information: Nucleic acid was either cDNA or gDNA, and it came from T cells, B-cell-depleted T cells, or PBMCs.

This clone was seen a handful of times. The ends were cut back, 0 bases at V and 6 bases at J, with 12 bases in the middle. Germline V gives CDR1 SGHRS, CDR2 YFSETQ. CDR3 length: 15 amino acids. TCRdb keeps only in-frame clones here, not all; method: immunoSEQ multiplex PCR. The data hold some 65,000 clones, with roughly 71% observed a single time. V and J are TRBV5-1 and TRBJ2-2, with D possibly being TRBD1 (6 bases). Sequenced sample: peripheral blood. The sequence derives from a woman aged 80 or over with acute or convalescent COVID-19. The DNA for the CDR3 is TGCGCCAGCAGCTTGGCACAGGGACGGGCCGGGGAGCTGTTTTTT. Translation: CASSLAQGRAGELFF.